The source of this T cell receptor beta chain is a study of CD8 T cells in ankylosing spondylitis. Study-wide results and caveats: Within matched ankylosing spondylitis synovial fluid, disease-linked clones were reportedly significantly enriched.

V lost 2 bases to trimming and J lost 5 bases, with 10 bases between them. CDR3 length: 13 amino acids. Looked up from germline, CDR1 is DFQATT and CDR2 is SNEGSKA (reference sequence). Using quantitative 5'-RACE with molecular barcodes, the authors made TCR beta libraries. One entry per CDR3 protein results from TCRdb running MiXCR on the 5' RACE reads. The sample lists about 36,000 distinct CDR3 sequences, roughly 13% occurring once. The sample holds a few counts of this clonotype. What it binds is not known. The chain links TRBV20-1 to TRBJ1-5; a weak D match, TRBD1 (5 bases). The sample taken for sequencing was synovial fluid, either unsorted or a sorted T cell fraction (not recorded which). This TCR came from a male donor with ankylosing spondylitis. CDR3 in amino acids: CSARPDSYQPQHF. CDR3 DNA sequence: TGCAGTGCTAGACCAGACAGCTATCAGCCCCAGCATTTT.